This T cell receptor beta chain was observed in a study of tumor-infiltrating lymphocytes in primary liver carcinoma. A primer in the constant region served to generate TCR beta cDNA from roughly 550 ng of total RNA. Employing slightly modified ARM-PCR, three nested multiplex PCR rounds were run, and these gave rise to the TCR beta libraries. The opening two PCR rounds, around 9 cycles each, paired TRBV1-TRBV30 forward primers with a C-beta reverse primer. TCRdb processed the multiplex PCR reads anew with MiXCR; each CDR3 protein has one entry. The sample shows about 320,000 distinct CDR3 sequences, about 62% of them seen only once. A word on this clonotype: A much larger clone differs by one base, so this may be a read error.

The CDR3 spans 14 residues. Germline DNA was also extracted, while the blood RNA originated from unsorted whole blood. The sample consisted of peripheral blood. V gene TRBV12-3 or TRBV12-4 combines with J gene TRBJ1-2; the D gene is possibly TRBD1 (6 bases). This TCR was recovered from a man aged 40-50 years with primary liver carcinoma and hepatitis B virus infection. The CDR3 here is CASSQQGRLAGYSF. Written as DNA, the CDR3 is TGTGCCAGCAGCCAGCAGGGGCGCTTGGCTGGCTACAGCTTC.